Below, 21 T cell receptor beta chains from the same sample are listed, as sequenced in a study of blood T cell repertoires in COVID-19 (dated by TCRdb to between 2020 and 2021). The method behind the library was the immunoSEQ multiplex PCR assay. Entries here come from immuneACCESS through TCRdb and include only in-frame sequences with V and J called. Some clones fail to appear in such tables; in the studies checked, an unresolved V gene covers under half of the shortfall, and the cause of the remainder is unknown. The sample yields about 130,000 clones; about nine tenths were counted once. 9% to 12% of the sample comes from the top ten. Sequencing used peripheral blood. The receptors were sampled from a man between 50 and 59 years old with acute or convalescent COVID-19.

The CDR3 loop is CASSFGTGSTYEQYF. Written as DNA, the CDR3 is TGTGCCAGCAGCTTTGGGACAGGGTCTACCTACGAGCAGTACTTC. This chain uses TRBV11-3 with TRBJ2-7; 9 bases are shared with TRBD1. The CDR3 sequence is 15 residues long. J lost 2 bases, V lost 3 bases, and 5 bases had no gene match. Per germline, CDR1 SGHNT and CDR2 YENEEA.

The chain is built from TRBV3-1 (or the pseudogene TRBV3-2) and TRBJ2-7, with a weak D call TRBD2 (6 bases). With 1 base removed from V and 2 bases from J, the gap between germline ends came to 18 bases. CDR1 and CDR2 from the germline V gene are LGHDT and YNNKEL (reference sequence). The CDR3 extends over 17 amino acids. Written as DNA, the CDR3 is TGTGCCAGCAGCCAAGGCTTCGGACTATCGTTTACCTACGAGCAGTACTTC. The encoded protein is CASSQGFGLSFTYEQYF.

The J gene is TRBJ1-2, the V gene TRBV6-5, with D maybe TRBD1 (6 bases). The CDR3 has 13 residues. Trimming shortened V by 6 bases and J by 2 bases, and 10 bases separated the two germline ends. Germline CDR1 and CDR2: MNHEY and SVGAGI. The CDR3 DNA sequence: TGTGCCAGCAGACCAGGGGTCAACTATGGCTACACCTTC. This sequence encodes CASRPGVNYGYTF.

CDR3 nucleotides: TGTGCCAGCAGCTCATACAGGAGCCCTGGGGGCTACACCTTC. Residues: CASSSYRSPGGYTF. The rearrangement joins TRBV7-9 to TRBJ1-2; possible D gene TRBD1, 5 bases. The CDR3 covers 14 residues. The ends were cut back, 4 bases at V and 8 bases at J, with 17 bases in the middle. Germline CDR1 reads SEHNR; CDR2 reads FQNEAQ (reference sequence).

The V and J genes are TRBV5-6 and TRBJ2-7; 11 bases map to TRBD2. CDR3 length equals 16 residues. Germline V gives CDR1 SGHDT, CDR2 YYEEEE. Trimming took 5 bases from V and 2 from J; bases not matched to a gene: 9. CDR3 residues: CASRVGGLAVAYEQYF. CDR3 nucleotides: TGTGCCAGCAGGGTAGGGGGACTAGCGGTAGCCTACGAGCAGTACTTC. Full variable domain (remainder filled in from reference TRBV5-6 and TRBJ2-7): DAGVTQSPTHLIKTRGQQVTLRCSPKSGHDTVSWYQQALGQGPQFIFQYYEEEERQRGNFPDRFSGHQFPNYSSELNVNALLLGDSALYLCASRVGGLAVAYEQYFGPGTRLTVT.

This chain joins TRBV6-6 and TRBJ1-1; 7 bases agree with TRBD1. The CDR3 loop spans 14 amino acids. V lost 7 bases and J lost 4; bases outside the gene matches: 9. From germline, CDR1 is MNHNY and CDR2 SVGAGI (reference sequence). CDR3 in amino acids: CASNPGQQGTEAFF. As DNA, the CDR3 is TGTGCCAGCAACCCGGGACAGCAGGGCACTGAAGCTTTCTTT.

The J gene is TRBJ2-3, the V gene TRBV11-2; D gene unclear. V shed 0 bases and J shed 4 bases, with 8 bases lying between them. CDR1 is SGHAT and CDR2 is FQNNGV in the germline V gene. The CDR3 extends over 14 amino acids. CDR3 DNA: TGTGCCAGCAGCTTAGATCTAGGATCAGATACGCAGTATTTT. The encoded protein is CASSLDLGSDTQYF.

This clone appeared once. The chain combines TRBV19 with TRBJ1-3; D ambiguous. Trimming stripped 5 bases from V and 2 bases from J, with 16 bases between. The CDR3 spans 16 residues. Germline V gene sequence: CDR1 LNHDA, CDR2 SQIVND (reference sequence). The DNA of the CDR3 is TGTGCCAGTAGTTACGGGTCGGGGATCACTGGAAACACCATATATTTT. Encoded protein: CASSYGSGITGNTIYF.

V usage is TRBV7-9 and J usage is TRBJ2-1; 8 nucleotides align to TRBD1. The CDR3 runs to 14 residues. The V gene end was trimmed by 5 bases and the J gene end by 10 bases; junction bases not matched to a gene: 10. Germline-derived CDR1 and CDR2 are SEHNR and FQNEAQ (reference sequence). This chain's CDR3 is CASSAPGTGREQFF. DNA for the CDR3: TGTGCCAGCAGCGCCCCCGGGACAGGCAGGGAGCAGTTCTTC. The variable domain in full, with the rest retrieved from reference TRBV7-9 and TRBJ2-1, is DTGVSQNPRHKITKRGQNVTFRCDPISEHNRLYWYRQTLGQGPEFLTYFQNEAQLEKSRLLSDRFSAERPKGSFSTLEIQRTEQGDSAMYLCASSAPGTGREQFFGPGTRLTVL.

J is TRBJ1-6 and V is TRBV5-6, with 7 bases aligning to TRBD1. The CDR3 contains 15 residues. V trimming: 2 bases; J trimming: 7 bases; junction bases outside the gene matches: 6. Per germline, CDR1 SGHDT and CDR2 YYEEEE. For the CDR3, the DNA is TGTGCCAGCAGCTTAGACGTCAGGGGGAATTCACCCCTCCACTTT. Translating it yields CASSLDVRGNSPLHF.

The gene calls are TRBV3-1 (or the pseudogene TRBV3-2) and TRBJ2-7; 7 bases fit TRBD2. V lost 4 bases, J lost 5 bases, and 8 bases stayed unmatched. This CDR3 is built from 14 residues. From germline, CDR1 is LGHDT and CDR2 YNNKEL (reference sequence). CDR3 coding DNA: TGTGCCAGCAGCCTGGGGGGAGGGATCAACGAGCAGTACTTC. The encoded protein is CASSLGGGINEQYF.

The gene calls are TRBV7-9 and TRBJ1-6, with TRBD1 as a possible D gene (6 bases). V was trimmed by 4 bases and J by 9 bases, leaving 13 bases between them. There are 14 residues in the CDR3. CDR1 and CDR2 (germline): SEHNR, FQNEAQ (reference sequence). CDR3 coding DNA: TGTGCCAGCAGCTCGAGGGGGTCGGGTTCACCCCTCCACTTT. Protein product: CASSSRGSGSPLHF.

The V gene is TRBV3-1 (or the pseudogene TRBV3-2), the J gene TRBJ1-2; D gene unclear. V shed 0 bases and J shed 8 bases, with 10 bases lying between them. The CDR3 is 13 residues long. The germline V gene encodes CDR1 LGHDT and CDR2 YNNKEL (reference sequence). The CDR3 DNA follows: TGTGCCAGCAGCCAAGATTGGAGGGTCGGCTACACCTTC. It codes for CASSQDWRVGYTF.

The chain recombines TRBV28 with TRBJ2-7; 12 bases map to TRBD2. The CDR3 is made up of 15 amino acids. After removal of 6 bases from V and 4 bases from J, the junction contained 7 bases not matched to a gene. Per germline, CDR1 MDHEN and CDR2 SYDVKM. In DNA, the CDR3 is TGTGCCAGCAGACCGACTAGCGGGAGTAGGTACGAGCAGTACTTC. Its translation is CASRPTSGSRYEQYF.

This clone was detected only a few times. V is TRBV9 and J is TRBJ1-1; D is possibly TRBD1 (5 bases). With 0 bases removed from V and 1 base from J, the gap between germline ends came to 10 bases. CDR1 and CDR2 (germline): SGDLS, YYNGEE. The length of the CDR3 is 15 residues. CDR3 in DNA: TGTGCCAGCAGCGTAGAGGGGACTGAGAACACTGAAGCTTTCTTT. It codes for CASSVEGTENTEAFF. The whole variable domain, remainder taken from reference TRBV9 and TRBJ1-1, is DSGVTQTPKHLITATGQRVTLRCSPRSGDLSVYWYQQSLDQGLQFLIQYYNGEERAKGNILERFSAQQFPDLHSELNLSSLELGDSALYFCASSVEGTENTEAFFGQGTRLTVV.

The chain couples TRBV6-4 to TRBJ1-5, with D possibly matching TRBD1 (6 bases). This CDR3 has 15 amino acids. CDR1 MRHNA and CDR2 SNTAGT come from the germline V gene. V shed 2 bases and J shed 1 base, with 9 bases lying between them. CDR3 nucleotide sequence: TGTGCCAGCAGTGACAGGGGGGGGAGCAATCAGCCCCAGCATTTT. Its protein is CASSDRGGSNQPQHF.

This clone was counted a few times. The CDR3 here is CASSPRLGLAGDNEQFF. The CDR3 DNA sequence: TGTGCCAGCAGCCCTCGATTGGGACTAGCGGGAGACAATGAGCAGTTCTTC. The rearrangement uses TRBV9 and TRBJ2-1, with 14 bases lining up with TRBD2. Germline CDR1 SGDLS, CDR2 YYNGEE. The CDR3 runs to 17 residues. The junction had 8 bases not matched to a gene; V was cut back by 4 bases and J by 5 bases.

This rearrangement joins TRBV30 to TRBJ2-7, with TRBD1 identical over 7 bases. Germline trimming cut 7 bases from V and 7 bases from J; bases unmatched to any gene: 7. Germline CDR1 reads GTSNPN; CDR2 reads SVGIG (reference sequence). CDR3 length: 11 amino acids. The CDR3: CAYGQDTEQYF. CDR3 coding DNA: TGTGCCTATGGACAGGATACGGAGCAGTACTTC. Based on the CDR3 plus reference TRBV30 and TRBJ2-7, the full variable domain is SQTIHQWPATLVQPVGSPLSLECTVEGTSNPNLYWYRQAAGRGLQLLFYSVGIGQISSEVPQNLSASRPQDRQFILSSKKLLLSDSGFYLCAYGQDTEQYFGPGTRLTVT.

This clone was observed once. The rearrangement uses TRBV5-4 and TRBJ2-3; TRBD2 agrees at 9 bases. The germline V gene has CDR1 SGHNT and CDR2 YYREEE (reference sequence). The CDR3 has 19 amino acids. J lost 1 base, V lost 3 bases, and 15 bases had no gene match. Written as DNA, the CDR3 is TGTGCCAGCAGCTGGGGACTAGTAGCGGGAGATTTCGGCACAGATACGCAGTATTTT. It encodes CASSWGLVAGDFGTDTQYF.

CDR3 region: CASSIVTGGNEKLFF. CDR3 bases: TGTGCCAGTAGTATAGTTACAGGGGGCAACGAAAAACTGTTTTTT. V usage is TRBV19 and J usage is TRBJ1-4; 9 bases fit TRBD1. Germline CDR1 reads LNHDA; CDR2 reads SQIVND (reference sequence). Trimming removed 1 base from V and 8 bases from J; junction bases left unmatched: 5. This CDR3 spans 15 amino acids.

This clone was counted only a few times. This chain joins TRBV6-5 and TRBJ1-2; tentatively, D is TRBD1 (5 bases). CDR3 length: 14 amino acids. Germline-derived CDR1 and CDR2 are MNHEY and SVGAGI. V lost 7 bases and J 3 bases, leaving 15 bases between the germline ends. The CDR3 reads CASNSAGKDYGYTF. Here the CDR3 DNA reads TGTGCCAGCAATTCGGCAGGGAAGGACTATGGCTACACCTTC.